This T cell receptor beta chain derives from a study of blood T cell repertoires in COVID-19. About the study: The United States, Italy and Spain supplied acute and convalescent COVID-19 samples.

Original handling: Reference gene primer amplification in the assay estimated nucleated cell counts. Using immunoSEQ multiplex PCR, the repertoire was profiled, and TCRdb retains in-frame clones only, with some absent. The DNA was the basis for D and trimming; V, J and clone size are from that table. The sample carries about 520,000 clones, around 85% recorded once. CDR3 length: 15 residues. V was cut by 7 bases and J by 2 bases, with 15 bases left in between. The germline CDR1 and CDR2 sequences are SNHLY and FYNNEI. V gene TRBV2 combines with J gene TRBJ1-5; D gene uncertain. Sequencing was performed on peripheral blood. The sequence was obtained from a human donor in a cohort sampled during active COVID-19. The CDR3 here is CASTPFRAGNQPQHF. CDR3 coding DNA: TGTGCCAGCACCCCCTTCCGCGCGGGCAATCAGCCCCAGCATTTT.